This entry lists 9 T cell receptor beta chains sequenced from one sample in a study of beta chain features in type 1 diabetes. All of the isolated RNA was reverse transcribed, so expressed TCRB transcripts were sequenced. Repertoires were generated with immunoSEQ multiplex PCR, while TCRdb's copy carries only in-frame clones and drops some. The sample consists of 200,000 to 250,000 clones, about 9.3% of them appearing once. Specimen: naive CD4+ T cells from blood. The origin of the receptors is a woman younger than 30 in good health.

The chain combines TRBV11-2 with TRBJ2-1; no reliable D call. From germline, CDR1 is SGHAT and CDR2 FQNNGV. The CDR3 is 15 residues long. Between the trimmed V and J ends, which lost 7 bases and 0 bases, there was a span of 13 bases. The CDR3 region has the DNA TGTGCCAGCACCTCACTCGAAAGCTCCTACAATGAGCAGTTCTTC. It translates to CASTSLESSYNEQFF.

This clone showed up just a few times. The rearrangement links TRBV11-2 to TRBJ1-6, with D uncertain. Between the trimmed V and J ends, which lost 3 bases and 8 bases, there was a span of 11 bases. Germline V gene data show CDR1 as SGHAT and CDR2 as FQNNGV. This CDR3 comprises 14 residues. CDR3 nucleotides: TGTGCCAGCAGCTTCGACACGATTTATTCACCCCTCCACTTT. It translates to CASSFDTIYSPLHF.

This clone was counted between two and nine times. The chain links TRBV20-1 to TRBJ1-1, with a tentative D call TRBD1 (6 bases). Trimming removed 6 bases from V and 11 bases from J, with 16 bases in between. The CDR3 covers 11 residues. CDR1 is DFQATT and CDR2 is SNEGSKA in the germline V gene (reference sequence). The CDR3: CSAGAEPVAFF. CDR3 sequence (DNA): TGCAGTGCGGGGGCTGAGCCCGTGGCTTTCTTT.

In the case of this clone: Other DNA sequences in the same sample also yield this CDR3. The CDR3 bases are TGTGCCAGCAGTGAAGGCAGGGGGTATGGCTACACCTTC. Amino acid sequence: CASSEGRGYGYTF. The chain couples TRBV2 to TRBJ1-2; 7 bases agree with TRBD1. Germline CDR1 reads SNHLY; CDR2 reads FYNNEI. The ends lost 1 base at V and 5 bases at J; junction bases unmatched: 1. The CDR3 length is 13 residues. Variable domain in full (rest from reference TRBV2 and TRBJ1-2): EPEVTQTPSHQVTQMGQEVILRCVPISNHLYFYWYRQILGQKVEFLVSFYNNEISEKSEIFDDQFSVERPDGSNFTLKIRSTKLEDSAMYFCASSEGRGYGYTFGSGTRLTVV.

There are a few counts of this clone. The CDR3 DNA is TGCGCCAGCAGCCGGGACAGCCCCTCTACCTACGAGCAGTACTTC. It is translated as CASSRDSPSTYEQYF. V is TRBV5-1 and J is TRBJ2-7, with TRBD1 identical over 7 bases. The CDR3 is made up of 15 amino acids. The V and J ends lost 4 bases and 2 bases, in that order; junction bases with no gene match: 9. Per the germline V gene, CDR1 is SGHRS and CDR2 is YFSETQ. Looking up the rest from reference TRBV5-1 and TRBJ2-7 gives the full variable domain: KAGVTQTPRYLIKTRGQQVTLSCSPISGHRSVSWYQQTPGQGLQFLFEYFSETQRNKGNFPGRFSGRQFSNSRSEMNVSTLELGDSALYLCASSRDSPSTYEQYFGPGTRLTVT.

This clone appeared a few times. This chain links TRBV2 with TRBJ2-3; 7 bases map to TRBD2. CDR1 and CDR2 (germline): SNHLY, FYNNEI. Trimming removed 7 bases from V and 3 bases from J; junction bases left unmatched: 4. CDR3 size: 13 residues. The CDR3 protein is CASKLAATDTQYF. The DNA for the CDR3 is TGTGCCAGCAAGCTAGCGGCAACAGATACGCAGTATTTT.

The CDR3 sequence: CASSPPNQGQETQYF. The CDR3 DNA follows: TGTGCCAGCTCACCACCAAACCAGGGCCAAGAGACCCAGTACTTC. This sequence joins TRBV18 and TRBJ2-5; D possibly corresponds to TRBD1 (5 bases). The germline V gene encodes CDR1 KGHSH and CDR2 LQKENI. The ends were cut back, 0 bases at V and 1 base at J, with 9 bases in the middle. The CDR3 extends over 15 amino acids.

This clone was counted a few times. CDR3 coding DNA: TGTGCCAGCAGCCCGCTCAGCGGGAGATACAATGAGCAGTTCTTC. The encoded protein is CASSPLSGRYNEQFF. J is TRBJ2-1 and V is TRBV5-4; 8 positions match TRBD2. Germline lookup yields CDR1 SGHNT and CDR2 YYREEE (reference sequence). V lost 4 bases, J lost 4 bases, and 7 bases stayed unmatched. The CDR3 has 15 amino acids. Together with reference TRBV5-4 and TRBJ2-1, the CDR3 gives the full variable domain: ETGVTQSPTHLIKTRGQQVTLRCSSQSGHNTVSWYQQALGQGPQFIFQYYREEENGRGNFPPRFSGLQFPNYSSELNVNALELDDSALYLCASSPLSGRYNEQFFGPGTRLTVL.

The chain is built from TRBV5-1 and TRBJ1-1; 10 nucleotides match TRBD1. The germline CDR1 and CDR2 sequences are SGHRS and YFSETQ. J was trimmed by 4 bases and V by 5 bases; bases with no gene match: 2. This CDR3 is built from 13 residues. CDR3 protein: CASRRQGATEAFF. The CDR3 DNA is TGCGCCAGCAGGAGACAGGGGGCCACTGAAGCTTTCTTT.